This T cell receptor beta chain was sequenced in a study of PD-1 blockade in classical Hodgkin lymphoma. V was pared by 5 bases and J by 8 bases, with 12 bases between. Germline values: CDR1 MNHNS, CDR2 SASEGT. This CDR3 has 12 residues. Time point here: cycle 4 day 1 (C4D1), after 6 weeks of nivolumab. Every patient was affected by relapse after autologous stem cell transplantation, while exposure to brentuximab vedotin was not uniform. TCRdb keeps only in-frame clones here, not all; method: immunoSEQ multiplex PCR. This sample has under 130,000 clones, with approximately 89% found just once. The sample here was peripheral blood mononuclear cells (PBMCs), taken before the fourth cycle of nivolumab. The chain recombines TRBV6-1 with TRBJ1-2; TRBD1 is a possible D gene (6 bases). This clonotype was obtained from a human donor with classical Hodgkin lymphoma. The CDR3, as DNA: TGTGCCAGCAGTATTGGGGGGCGAGGCTACACCTTC. Translated, it gives CASSIGGRGYTF.